This TCR beta chain was documented in a study of blood T cell repertoires in COVID-19. Study information: Specimens from acute and convalescent COVID-19 originated in the United States, Italy and Spain. In each case, the material was cDNA or gDNA derived from T cells, B-cell-depleted T cells, or PBMCs.

CDR3 length: 12 amino acids. The V end was cut by 2 bases, the J end by 5 bases, with 7 bases between. From germline, CDR1 is MGHRA and CDR2 YSYEKL. This clone turned up a few times. Authors' processing steps: Estimation of nucleated cell counts was performed using reference gene primer amplification. Generated by immunoSEQ multiplex PCR, the TCRdb table keeps only in-frame clones and is missing some. V, J and clone size are those of that table, while D and trimming were read from the DNA. The data contain around 56,000 clones, around 82% of them singletons. J is TRBJ2-7 and V is TRBV4-1; no firm D call. The sequenced sample was peripheral blood. This TCR was recovered from a man aged 60-69 years with acute or convalescent COVID-19. CDR3 region: CASSQPFDEQYF. The CDR3, as DNA: TGCGCCAGCAGCCAACCCTTCGACGAGCAGTACTTC.